The 14 T cell receptor beta chains listed next were all sequenced from one sample in a study of Ad26.COV2.S vaccination and SARS-CoV-2 variants. Treatment noted: roughly 18 received Ad26.COV2.S at low or high dose, single or two shots; about 5 received placebo; per-sample allocation not given. Sampling took place 63 days after the first vaccine or placebo injection. Here immunoSEQ multiplex PCR was the method, and the copy in TCRdb shows in-frame clones only, minus some. The sample yields about 400,000 clones, about 91% seen once. This material consisted of peripheral blood, taken in a trial of Ad26.COV2.S vaccine versus placebo. Receptors originate from a person between 18 and 60 years old who received the Ad26.COV2.S COVID-19 vaccine or a placebo.

The chain employs TRBV5-1 and TRBJ2-1, with 8 bases fitting TRBD1. V trimming: 2 bases; J trimming: 5 bases; junction bases outside the gene matches: 6. This CDR3 region has 15 residues. Germline assignment: CDR1 SGHRS and CDR2 YFSETQ. CDR3 bases: TGCGCCAGCAGCTTTGGGACAGGTGTGAACAATGAGCAGTTCTTC. Translated: CASSFGTGVNNEQFF. Based on the CDR3 plus reference TRBV5-1 and TRBJ2-1, the full variable domain is KAGVTQTPRYLIKTRGQQVTLSCSPISGHRSVSWYQQTPGQGLQFLFEYFSETQRNKGNFPGRFSGRQFSNSRSEMNVSTLELGDSALYLCASSFGTGVNNEQFFGPGTRLTVL.

The gene calls are TRBV7-2 and TRBJ2-7; D is perhaps TRBD1 (6 bases). This CDR3 has 15 residues. With 6 bases removed from V and 3 bases from J, the gap between germline ends came to 18 bases. Looked up from germline, CDR1 is SGHTA and CDR2 is FQGNSA. This CDR3 reads CASSPTGSLGYEQYF. The CDR3 DNA sequence: TGTGCCAGCAGTCCTACAGGGTCTCTTGGCTACGAGCAGTACTTC. The complete variable domain, with remaining parts taken from reference TRBV7-2 and TRBJ2-7, reads GAGVSQSPSNKVTEKGKDVELRCDPISGHTALYWYRQSLGQGLEFLIYFQGNSAPDKSGLPSDRFSAERTGGSVSTLTIQRTQQEDSAVYLCASSPTGSLGYEQYFGPGTRLTVT.

The chain combines TRBV28 with TRBJ1-2; D possibly corresponds to TRBD1 (5 bases). The CDR3 consists of 12 residues. CDR1 and CDR2 (germline): MDHEN, SYDVKM. V lost 10 bases to trimming and J lost 4 bases, with 13 bases between them. CDR3 sequence reads: CATNGGFYGYTF. The CDR3, as DNA: TGTGCCACCAATGGGGGATTCTATGGCTACACCTTC.

The chain carries TRBV29-1 and TRBJ2-5; D gene ambiguous. V shed 4 bases and J shed 3 bases, with 15 bases lying between them. CDR3 size: 14 residues. Per the germline V gene, CDR1 is SQVTM and CDR2 is ANQGSEA. CDR3 sequence: CSVAPPEREETQYF. For the CDR3, the DNA is TGCAGCGTTGCCCCCCCGGAACGAGAAGAGACCCAGTACTTC.

V and J are TRBV7-2 and TRBJ2-1; 11 bases match TRBD2. The CDR3 is made up of 15 amino acids. Germline V gene data show CDR1 as SGHTA and CDR2 as FQGNSA. J was trimmed by 7 bases and V by 2 bases; bases with no gene match: 4. The CDR3 sequence: CASSLPGTSGNEQFF. In nucleotides, the CDR3 is TGTGCCAGCAGCTTACCCGGGACTAGCGGTAATGAGCAGTTCTTC.

The gene calls are TRBV19 and TRBJ2-1, with 14 bases lining up with TRBD2. The length of the CDR3 is 17 residues. Per germline, CDR1 LNHDA and CDR2 SQIVND (reference sequence). Trimming cost V 3 bases and J 7 bases; bases outside gene matches: 8. CDR3 residues: CASSMAPGTSGRNEQFF. In DNA, the CDR3 is TGTGCCAGTAGTATGGCCCCCGGGACTAGCGGGAGAAATGAGCAGTTCTTC.

The chain combines TRBV19 with TRBJ1-2; the D gene is possibly TRBD1 (6 bases). Germline-derived CDR1 and CDR2 are LNHDA and SQIVND (reference sequence). This CDR3 is built from 14 residues. Trimming left V 8 bases short and J 8 bases short, with 21 bases between. The CDR3 coding sequence is TGTGCCAGTGATGCTGATGTAGTAGGGGGGGGCTACACCTTC. This translates into CASDADVVGGGYTF. Combining the CDR3 with reference TRBV19 and TRBJ1-2 gives the whole variable domain DGGITQSPKYLFRKEGQNVTLSCEQNLNHDAMYWYRQDPGQGLRLIYYSQIVNDFQKGDIAEGYSVSREKKESFPLTVTSAQKNPTAFYLCASDADVVGGGYTFGSGTRLTVV.

Only one count was recorded for this clone. The rearrangement joins TRBV2 to TRBJ1-4; 9 nucleotides line up with TRBD1. The V segment lost 6 bases and the J segment 4 bases; nucleotides outside the gene matches: 6. CDR1 and CDR2 from the germline V gene are SNHLY and FYNNEI. This CDR3 region has 15 residues. The DNA for the CDR3 is TGTGCCAGCAGCAGAGGGACAGGGCTTAATGAAAAACTGTTTTTT. Translating gives CASSRGTGLNEKLFF.

This chain uses TRBV6-5 with TRBJ2-3; D tentatively fits TRBD1 or TRBD2 (5 bases each). Trimming took 7 bases from V and 2 from J, leaving 16 bases between them. Germline loops: CDR1 MNHEY, CDR2 SVGAGI. The CDR3 consists of 15 residues. CDR3 sequence reads: CASTLPAGATDTQYF. DNA for the CDR3: TGTGCCAGCACCCTACCCGCCGGGGCCACAGATACGCAGTATTTT.

The chain combines TRBV30 with TRBJ1-6, with no clear D. V lost 0 bases and J 7 bases, leaving 10 bases between the germline ends. The CDR3 runs 14 residues. Germline CDR1 GTSNPN, CDR2 SVGIG (reference sequence). CDR3 region: CAWSVRGPNSPLHF. The CDR3 nucleotides are TGTGCCTGGAGTGTTCGGGGTCCCAATTCACCCCTCCACTTT. Complete variable domain (other parts from reference TRBV30 and TRBJ1-6): SQTIHQWPATLVQPVGSPLSLECTVEGTSNPNLYWYRQAAGRGLQLLFYSVGIGQISSEVPQNLSASRPQDRQFILSSKKLLLSDSGFYLCAWSVRGPNSPLHFGNGTRLTVT.

The CDR3 DNA sequence: TGCGCCAGCAGCTTGAGGTCAGGGGAAGAGACCCAGTACTTC. It codes for CASSLRSGEETQYF. The V and J genes are TRBV5-1 and TRBJ2-5; perhaps TRBD1 as D (6 bases). Germline V gene sequence: CDR1 SGHRS, CDR2 YFSETQ. Trimming left V 1 base short and J 3 bases short, with 10 bases between. The CDR3 totals 14 residues.

This chain connects TRBV7-2 to TRBJ2-5; D may correspond to TRBD1 or TRBD2 (5 bases each). Per germline, CDR1 SGHTA and CDR2 FQGNSA. The CDR3 spans 15 residues. Trimming took 1 base from V and 2 from J, leaving 11 bases between them. CDR3 DNA sequence: TGTGCCAGCAGCTTAGTTCTGGGGACGCAAGAGACCCAGTACTTC. It specifies CASSLVLGTQETQYF. Combining the CDR3 with reference TRBV7-2 and TRBJ2-5 gives the whole variable domain GAGVSQSPSNKVTEKGKDVELRCDPISGHTALYWYRQSLGQGLEFLIYFQGNSAPDKSGLPSDRFSAERTGGSVSTLTIQRTQQEDSAVYLCASSLVLGTQETQYFGPGTRLLVL.

The chain recombines TRBV30 with TRBJ2-2, with 10 bases fitting TRBD1. The V segment lost 5 bases and the J segment 6 bases; nucleotides outside the gene matches: 0. The germline V gene encodes CDR1 GTSNPN and CDR2 SVGIG (reference sequence). The CDR3 contains 12 residues. CDR3 region: CAWGQGAGELFF. The CDR3 DNA sequence: TGTGCCTGGGGACAGGGGGCCGGGGAGCTGTTTTTT.

The chain uses TRBV14 and TRBJ1-1; D is undetermined. The V end lost 2 bases, the J end lost 2 bases, and 12 bases lay between the germline ends. Germline V lookup: CDR1 SGHDN, CDR2 FVKESK. The CDR3 totals 15 residues. CDR3: CASSQFGISNTEAFF. The CDR3 region has the DNA TGTGCCAGCAGCCAATTCGGAATCAGTAACACTGAAGCTTTCTTT.